This T cell receptor beta chain was documented in a study of cytomegalovirus exposure and HLA in healthy donors. Study outcomes and limitations: It was taken for granted in presence/absence analyses that sequencing depth across donors was roughly uniform. Associated with cytomegalovirus, according to the listing, were 150 to 200 TCR beta chains.

The CDR3 is made up of 10 amino acids. V was trimmed by 6 bases and J by 4 bases, leaving 6 bases between them. The germline gives CDR1 DFQATT, CDR2 SNEGSKA (reference sequence). It was with 60 Vbeta and 13 Jbeta primers that the PCR ran. The data were produced by immunoSEQ multiplex PCR, yet TCRdb's version contains in-frame clones alone and is incomplete. The repertoire has approximately 160,000 clones, over 70% of them found once; the top ten carry roughly 3%. A remark on this clone: Its antigen is not known.

The material sequenced was PBMCs. The chain uses TRBV20-1 and TRBJ1-1; D gene ambiguous. The sequence came from a woman aged 50 to 60 in good health and CMV-seropositive. As DNA, the CDR3 is TGCAGTGCCCTGTTCACTGAAGCTTTCTTT. It is translated as CSALFTEAFF.